These 9 T cell receptor beta chains were sequenced from one sample in a study. TCRdb re-derived calls from the 5' RACE reads in MiXCR, one entry per CDR3 protein. Here the sample spans tens of thousands of distinct CDR3 sequences, 25% to 30% being singletons. The sample consisted of naive CD4+ T cells sorted from blood. Subset in this sample: naive CD4+ T cells, CD4+CD45RA+CD25-. The source of these receptors is a female donor with breast cancer.

This chain connects TRBV5-4 to TRBJ2-7, with a possible D match to TRBD2 (5 bases). CDR1 is SGHNT and CDR2 is YYREEE in the germline V gene (reference sequence). This CDR3 has 13 residues. V was clipped by 3 bases and J by 3 bases, with 10 bases between them. CDR3 coding DNA: TGTGCCAGCAGCTCAAGCGGAAGCTACGAGCAGTACTTC. Its protein product is CASSSSGSYEQYF.

This clonotype has at least ten counts. Here the CDR3 reads CASSSGQGGEKLFF. The CDR3 DNA sequence: TGTGCCAGCAGCTCGGGACAGGGTGGAGAAAAACTGTTTTTT. V is TRBV7-9 and J is TRBJ1-4; 9 bases map to TRBD1. Germline V gene lookup returns CDR1 SEHNR and CDR2 FQNEAQ (reference sequence). The CDR3 has 14 amino acids. Trimming removed 4 bases from V and 8 bases from J; junction bases left unmatched: 5.

The chain employs TRBV5-1 and TRBJ2-3, with D tentatively TRBD1 (7 bases). The V end was cut by 4 bases, the J end by 0 bases, with 15 bases between. The germline V gene has CDR1 SGHRS and CDR2 YFSETQ. The CDR3 consists of 16 residues. In DNA, the CDR3 is TGCGCCAGCAGCCAGGTGGGGGGACAGAGCACAGATACGCAGTATTTT. Translating it yields CASSQVGGQSTDTQYF.

This clonotype was recorded once. The V and J genes are TRBV28 and TRBJ1-2, with D unclear. Trimming stripped 1 base from V and 3 bases from J, with 6 bases between. Per the germline V gene, CDR1 is MDHEN and CDR2 is SYDVKM. This CDR3 has 13 residues. The CDR3 sequence is CASSLSADYGYTF. The CDR3 DNA is TGTGCCAGCAGTTTATCGGCAGACTATGGCTACACCTTC.

The table lists this clonotype with a few counts. The rearrangement uses TRBV7-3 and TRBJ1-1; the D gene is possibly TRBD1 (5 bases). Per germline, CDR1 SGHTA and CDR2 FQGTGA. The V gene lost 1 base and the J gene lost 1 base, with 10 bases spanning the gap. This CDR3 is built from 15 residues. The CDR3 here is CASSLNLGPNTEAFF. CDR3 nucleotides: TGTGCCAGCAGCTTAAATCTGGGGCCGAACACTGAAGCTTTCTTT.

This clonotype is medium-sized (0.01 to 0.1%) by share. This sequence joins TRBV6-6 and TRBJ2-3; 7 nucleotides match TRBD1. This CDR3 has 15 amino acids. From germline, CDR1 is MNHNY and CDR2 SVGAGI (reference sequence). The trim removed 2 bases at V and 1 base at J, leaving 3 bases unmatched. CDR3 nucleotide sequence: TGTGCCAGCAGTTACCAGGGACAGCGCACAGATACGCAGTATTTT. As protein: CASSYQGQRTDTQYF.

Comment on this clonotype: It may be a read error: a sequence one base away is much more abundant. The rearrangement links TRBV6-5 to TRBJ1-1; TRBD1 matches at 8 bases. This CDR3 comprises 14 residues. Germline CDR1 is MNHEY and CDR2 is SVGAGI. The chain's CDR3 is CTSSLDRGDTEAFF. In DNA form, the CDR3 reads TGTACCAGCAGCCTCGACAGGGGCGACACTGAAGCTTTCTTT.

The chain employs TRBV2 and TRBJ1-1, with D maybe TRBD1 (6 bases). The CDR3 sequence is 18 residues long. V shed 0 bases and J shed 1 base, with 18 bases lying between them. The germline V gene has CDR1 SNHLY and CDR2 FYNNEI. CDR3 protein: CASSEALRPGARNTEAFF. The CDR3 DNA sequence: TGTGCCAGCAGTGAAGCGCTTAGGCCAGGGGCGCGGAACACTGAAGCTTTCTTT.

The chain is built from TRBV12-3 or TRBV12-4 and TRBJ2-2; 10 bases map to TRBD2. The V gene end was trimmed by 6 bases and the J gene end by 4 bases; junction bases not matched to a gene: 8. This CDR3 is 16 amino acids long. The CDR3 reads CASSQLGLAATGELFF. The CDR3 DNA reads TGTGCCAGCAGCCAGCTAGGACTAGCGGCCACCGGGGAGCTGTTTTTT.